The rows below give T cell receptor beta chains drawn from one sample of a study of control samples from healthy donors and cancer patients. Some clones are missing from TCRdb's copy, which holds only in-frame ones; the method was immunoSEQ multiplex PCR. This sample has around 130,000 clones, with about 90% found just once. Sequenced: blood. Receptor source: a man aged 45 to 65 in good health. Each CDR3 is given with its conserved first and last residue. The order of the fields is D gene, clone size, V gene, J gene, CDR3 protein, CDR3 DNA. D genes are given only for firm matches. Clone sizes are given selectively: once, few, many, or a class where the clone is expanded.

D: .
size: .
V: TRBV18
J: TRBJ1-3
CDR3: CASSPNPGSSGNTIYF
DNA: TGTGCCAGCTCCCCCAATCCAGGGAGCTCTGGAAACACCATATATTTT

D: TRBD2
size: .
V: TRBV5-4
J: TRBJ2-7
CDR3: CASSEGLAANVQEQYF
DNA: TGTGCCAGCAGCGAGGGACTAGCCGCGAACGTTCAAGAGCAGTACTTC

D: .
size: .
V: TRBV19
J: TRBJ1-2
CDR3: CASADGVYGYTF
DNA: TGTGCCAGCGCGGACGGAGTCTATGGCTACACCTTC

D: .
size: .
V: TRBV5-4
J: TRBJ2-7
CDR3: CASSRTGGGEQYF
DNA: TGTGCCAGCAGTCGCACAGGGGGAGGGGAGCAGTACTTC

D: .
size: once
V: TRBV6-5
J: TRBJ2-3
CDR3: CASSYFAGTDTQYF
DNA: TGTGCCAGCAGTTATTTCGCGGGGACAGATACGCAGTATTTT

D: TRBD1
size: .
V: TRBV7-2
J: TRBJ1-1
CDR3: CASSLHRGNTEAFF
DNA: TGTGCCAGCAGCTTACACAGGGGTAACACTGAAGCTTTCTTT

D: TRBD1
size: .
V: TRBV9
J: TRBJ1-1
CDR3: CASSGRQGDTEAFF
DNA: TGTGCCAGCAGCGGACGACAGGGCGACACTGAAGCTTTCTTT

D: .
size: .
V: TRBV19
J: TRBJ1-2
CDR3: CASSARQDSAVYGYTF
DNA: TGTGCCAGTAGTGCGAGACAGGACTCTGCCGTCTATGGCTACACCTTC

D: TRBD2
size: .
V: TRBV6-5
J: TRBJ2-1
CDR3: CASSSGSSYNEQFF
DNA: TGTGCCAGCAGTAGCGGGAGCTCCTACAATGAGCAGTTCTTC

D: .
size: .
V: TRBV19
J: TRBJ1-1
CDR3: CASSITHEGMGTEAFF
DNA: TGTGCCAGTAGTATCACCCATGAGGGGATGGGGACTGAAGCTTTCTTT

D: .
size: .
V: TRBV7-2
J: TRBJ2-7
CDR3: CASSLGPMIDEQYF
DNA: TGTGCCAGCAGCTTAGGACCCATGATTGACGAGCAGTACTTC

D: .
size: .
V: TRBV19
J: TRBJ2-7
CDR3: CASSRSGNYEQYF
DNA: TGTGCCAGTAGTAGATCGGGGAACTACGAGCAGTACTTC

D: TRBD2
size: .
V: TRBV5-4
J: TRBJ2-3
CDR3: CASSLRGGKVTDTQYF
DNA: TGTGCCAGCAGCTTGCGGGGGGGGAAAGTTACAGATACGCAGTATTTT

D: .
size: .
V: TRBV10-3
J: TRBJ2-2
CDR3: CAISEYPNTGELFF
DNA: TGTGCCATCAGTGAGTATCCGAACACCGGGGAGCTGTTTTTT

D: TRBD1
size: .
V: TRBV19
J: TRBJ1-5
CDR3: CASTPSGTAGEPQHF
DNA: TGTGCCAGTACCCCATCCGGGACAGCCGGGGAGCCCCAGCATTTT

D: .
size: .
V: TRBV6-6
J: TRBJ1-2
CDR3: CASSLSKDGYTF
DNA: TGTGCCAGCAGCTTATCCAAGGATGGCTACACCTTC

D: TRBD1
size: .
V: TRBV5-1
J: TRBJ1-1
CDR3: CASSLGPQGDTEAFF
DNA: TGCGCCAGCAGCTTAGGTCCACAGGGGGACACTGAAGCTTTCTTT

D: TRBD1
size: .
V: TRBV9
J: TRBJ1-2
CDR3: CASSAGTAYGYTF
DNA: TGTGCCAGCAGCGCCGGGACAGCCTATGGCTACACCTTC

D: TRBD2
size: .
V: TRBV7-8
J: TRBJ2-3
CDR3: CASSLMLAGTDTQYF
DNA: TGTGCCAGCAGCTTAATGCTAGCGGGCACAGATACGCAGTATTTT

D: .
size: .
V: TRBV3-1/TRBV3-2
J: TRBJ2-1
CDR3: CASSQENNEQFF
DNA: TGTGCCAGCAGCCAAGAGAACAATGAGCAGTTCTTC

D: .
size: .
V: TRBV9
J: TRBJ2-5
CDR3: CASSPTTGEETQYF
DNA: TGTGCCAGCAGCCCTACCACGGGGGAAGAGACCCAGTACTTC

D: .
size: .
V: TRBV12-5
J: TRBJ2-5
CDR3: CASGLSQGMQYQETQYF
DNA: TGTGCTAGTGGTTTGAGTCAGGGGATGCAGTACCAAGAGACCCAGTACTTC

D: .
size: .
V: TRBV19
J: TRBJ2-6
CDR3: CASSPGLLSGANVLTF
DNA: TGTGCCAGTAGTCCAGGACTGCTCTCTGGGGCCAACGTCCTGACTTTC

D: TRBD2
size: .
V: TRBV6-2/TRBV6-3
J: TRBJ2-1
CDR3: CASSYSLASGFNEQFF
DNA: TGTGCCAGCAGTTACTCGTTGGCTAGCGGCTTCAATGAGCAGTTCTTC

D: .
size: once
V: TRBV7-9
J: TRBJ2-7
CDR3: CASSLVGTRSYEQYF
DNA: TGTGCCAGCAGCTTAGTCGGTACTCGATCCTACGAGCAGTACTTC

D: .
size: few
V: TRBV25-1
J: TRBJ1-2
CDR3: CASSESWGRGGYTF
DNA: TGTGCCAGCAGTGAATCCTGGGGTCGCGGTGGCTACACCTTC

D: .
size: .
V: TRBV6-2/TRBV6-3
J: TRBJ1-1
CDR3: CASSYPATGNTEAFF
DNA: TGTGCCAGCAGTTACCCCGCGACGGGGAACACTGAAGCTTTCTTT

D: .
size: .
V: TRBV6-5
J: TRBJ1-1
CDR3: CASSLDPNTEAFF
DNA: TGTGCCAGCAGTCTGGATCCGAACACTGAAGCTTTCTTT

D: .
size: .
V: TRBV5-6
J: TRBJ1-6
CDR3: CASSLAARVGSPLHF
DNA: TGTGCCAGCAGCTTGGCGGCCAGGGTGGGTTCACCCCTCCACTTT

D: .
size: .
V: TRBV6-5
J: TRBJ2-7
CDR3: CASSYSIGGGNEQYF
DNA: TGTGCCAGCAGTTACTCGATCGGGGGCGGAAACGAGCAGTACTTC

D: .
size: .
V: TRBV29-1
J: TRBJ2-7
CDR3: CSVEDRSTYEQYF
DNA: TGCAGCGTTGAAGATCGATCAACCTACGAGCAGTACTTC

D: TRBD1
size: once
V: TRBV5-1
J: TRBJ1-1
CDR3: CASSIKDRGTEAFF
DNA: TGCGCCAGCAGCATCAAAGACAGGGGGACTGAAGCTTTCTTT

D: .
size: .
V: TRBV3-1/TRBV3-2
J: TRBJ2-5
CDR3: CASSQDGGRQETQYF
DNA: TGTGCCAGCAGCCAAGACGGCGGGCGCCAAGAGACCCAGTACTTC

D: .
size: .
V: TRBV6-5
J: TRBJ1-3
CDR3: CASSYSVGGNGNTIYF
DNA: TGTGCCAGCAGTTACTCAGTAGGGGGAAATGGAAACACCATATATTTT

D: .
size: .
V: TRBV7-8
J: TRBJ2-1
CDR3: CASSGLRGSSYNEQFF
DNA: TGTGCCAGCAGCGGATTAAGGGGGAGCTCCTACAATGAGCAGTTCTTC

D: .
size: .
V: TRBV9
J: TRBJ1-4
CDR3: CASSAASQGNEKLFF
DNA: TGTGCCAGCAGCGCAGCCTCACAGGGAAATGAAAAACTGTTTTTT

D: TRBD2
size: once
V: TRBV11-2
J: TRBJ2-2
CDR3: CASSLSGGAPGELFF
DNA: TGTGCCAGCAGCCTCAGCGGGGGGGCCCCCGGGGAGCTGTTTTTT

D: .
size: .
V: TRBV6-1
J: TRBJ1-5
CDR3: CASSEVGIYQPQHF
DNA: TGTGCCAGCAGTGAAGTTGGGATCTATCAGCCCCAGCATTTT

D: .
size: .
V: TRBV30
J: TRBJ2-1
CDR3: CAWGREGEEQFF
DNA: TGTGCCTGGGGCCGTGAGGGGGAAGAGCAGTTCTTC

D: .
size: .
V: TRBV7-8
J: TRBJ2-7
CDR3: CASSFGHTTYEQYF
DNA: TGTGCCAGCAGCTTCGGTCACACCACCTACGAGCAGTACTTC

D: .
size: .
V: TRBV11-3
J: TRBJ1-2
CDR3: CASSLGQGRANYGYTF
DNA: TGTGCCAGCAGCTTAGGCCAGGGGCGAGCTAACTATGGCTACACCTTC

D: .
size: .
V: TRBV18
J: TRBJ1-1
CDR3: CASSPGGNTEAFF
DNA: TGTGCCAGCTCACCAGGAGGGAACACTGAAGCTTTCTTT

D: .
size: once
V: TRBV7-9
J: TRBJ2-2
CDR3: CASSLSRAVGELFF
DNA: TGTGCCAGCAGCTTGTCGAGAGCGGTCGGGGAGCTGTTTTTT

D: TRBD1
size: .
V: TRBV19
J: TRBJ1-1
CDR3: CASSRTGVEAFF
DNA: TGTGCCAGTAGTAGGACAGGGGTTGAAGCTTTCTTT

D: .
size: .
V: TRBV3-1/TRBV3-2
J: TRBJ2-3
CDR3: CASSQGAGERDTQYF
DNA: TGTGCCAGCAGCCAAGGGGCAGGGGAAAGGGATACGCAGTATTTT

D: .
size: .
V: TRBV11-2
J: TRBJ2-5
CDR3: CASSLRAGAHQETQYF
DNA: TGTGCCAGCAGCTTAAGAGCAGGGGCCCACCAAGAGACCCAGTACTTC

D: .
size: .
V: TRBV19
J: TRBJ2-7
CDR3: CASSISQNSYEQYF
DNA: TGTGCCAGTAGTATATCCCAGAACTCCTACGAGCAGTACTTC

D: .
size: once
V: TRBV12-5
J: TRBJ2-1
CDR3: CASGLVGDTIYNEQFF
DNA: TGTGCTAGTGGTTTGGTCGGAGACACTATCTACAATGAGCAGTTCTTC